This TCR beta chain stems from a study of blood T cell repertoires in COVID-19. Under the authors' procedure: From reference gene primer amplification, estimates of nucleated cell counts were derived. TCRdb's table, derived via immunoSEQ multiplex PCR, lists solely in-frame clones and lacks some. The V and J calls and clone size come from that table; D and trimming were worked out from the DNA. The sample gives 200,000 to 300,000 clones, approximately 86% of which show up once; roughly 1.9% is in the top ten. Germline lookup yields CDR1 SNHLY and CDR2 FYNNEI. V lost 7 bases and J lost 0, with 15 bases in between. CDR3 length equals 15 residues.

Sequencing input: peripheral blood. The sequence derives from a man aged 30-40 years with active or convalescent COVID-19. V gene TRBV2 combines with J gene TRBJ1-2; possible D gene TRBD1, 5 bases. The CDR3 nucleotides are TGTGCCAGCAAGGTCAGGGAGGGGCCTAACTATGGCTACACCTTC. Residues: CASKVREGPNYGYTF.